Below are 2 T cell receptor beta chains sequenced from a single sample in a study of T cell repertoires in cytomegalovirus infection. Each CDR3 protein gets one entry after TCRdb re-called the reads with MiXCR. The sample consists of about 900,000 distinct CDR3 sequences, more than 25% of them appearing once. The antigens for these receptors are not known. The source was cultured CD8+ T cells from PBMCs, collected from culture after CMV antigen stimulation. The origin of the receptors is a human donor in good health (CMV status not recorded). Some clones in this sample may be carry-over from other donors' samples.

The CDR3 is CASKLGQGRETQYF. The CDR3 nucleotides are TGTGCCAGCAAACTAGGACAGGGTCGGGAGACCCAGTACTTC. The V gene is TRBV27, the J gene TRBJ2-5, with 8 bases aligning to TRBD1. The V and J ends lost 7 bases and 5 bases, in that order; junction bases with no gene match: 9. This CDR3 is built from 14 residues. CDR1 and CDR2 (germline): MNHEY, SMNVEV (reference sequence).

The chain combines TRBV6-2 or TRBV6-3 with TRBJ2-1; 8 bases match TRBD2. There are 15 residues in the CDR3. V gave up 7 bases and J gave up 3 bases; unmatched junction bases: 8. Germline V gene sequence: CDR1 MNHEY, CDR2 SVGEGT. CDR3 in amino acids: CASIQAGAGYNEQFF. CDR3 coding DNA: TGTGCCAGCATTCAAGCGGGGGCGGGCTACAATGAGCAGTTCTTC.